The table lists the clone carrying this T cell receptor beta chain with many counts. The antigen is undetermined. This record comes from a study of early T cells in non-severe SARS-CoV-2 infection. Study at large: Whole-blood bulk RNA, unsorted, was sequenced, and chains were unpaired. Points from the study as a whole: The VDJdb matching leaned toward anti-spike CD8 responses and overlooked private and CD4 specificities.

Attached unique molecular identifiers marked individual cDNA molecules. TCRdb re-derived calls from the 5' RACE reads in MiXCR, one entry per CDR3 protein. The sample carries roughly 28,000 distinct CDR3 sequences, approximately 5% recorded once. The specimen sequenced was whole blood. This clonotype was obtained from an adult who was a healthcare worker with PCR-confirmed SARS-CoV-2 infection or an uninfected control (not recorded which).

CDR3 region: CASSQGSGPSYEQYF. The CDR3 DNA is TGTGCCAGCAGCCAAGGATCCGGACCCTCCTACGAGCAGTACTTC. The chain joins TRBV14 to TRBJ2-7; D is ambiguous. The CDR3 consists of 15 residues. V was clipped by 1 base and J by 0 bases, with 10 bases between them. Per germline, CDR1 SGHDN and CDR2 FVKESK.